Presented here are 16 T cell receptor beta chains from one specimen sequenced in a study of T cells in Graves' hyperthyroidism and ophthalmopathy. Amplified TCR beta CDR3 regions came from RNA transcripts. When the TCR CDR3 underwent first-round RT-PCR, the HTBI primer set was used. Each CDR3 protein is one row after TCRdb ran MiXCR on the multiplex PCR reads. Counted here are approximately 400,000 distinct CDR3 sequences, over 13% occurring once; the ten biggest clones make up approximately 27%. The sequenced sample was blood. Source of these receptors: a man between 50 and 59 years old with Graves' ophthalmopathy.

On this clonotype itself: The junction differs from germline at one of its ends, possibly a read error. J is TRBJ2-6 and V is TRBV6-5, with a tentative D call TRBD1 (5 bases). This CDR3 comprises 19 residues. CDR1 is MNHEY, CDR2 SVGAGI, per germline. This CDR3 is CASSYVGQGPPSGANVPTF. As DNA, the CDR3 is TGTGCCAGCAGTTATGTAGGCCAGGGTCCCCCCTCTGGGGCCAACGTCCCGACTTTC.

About this clonotype itself: One junction end does not reproduce the germline sequence, and a read error may be involved. CDR3 loop: CASSVEAGAYNEQFF. DNA for the CDR3: TGTGCCAGCAGCGTAGAAGCGGGAGCCTACAATGAGCAGTTCTTC. The chain combines TRBV5-1 with TRBJ2-1; 8 bases fit TRBD2. CDR1 SGHRS and CDR2 YFSETQ come from the germline V gene. CDR3 size: 15 residues.

This clonotype was seen at least ten times. The V and J genes are TRBV3-1 and TRBJ2-5; 7 bases agree with TRBD2. Germline V gene data show CDR1 as LGHDT and CDR2 as YNNKEL (reference sequence). This CDR3 comprises 12 residues. With 7 bases clipped from V and 1 base from J, the junction kept 0 bases outside the gene matches. CDR3 in amino acids: CASTSGQETQYF. For the CDR3, the DNA is TGTGCCAGCACTAGCGGCCAAGAGACCCAGTACTTC.

The rearrangement joins TRBV2 to TRBJ2-2; TRBD1 matches 10 bases. The V and J ends lost 6 bases and 3 bases, in that order; junction bases with no gene match: 4. The CDR3 sequence is 15 residues long. Germline V gives CDR1 SNHLY, CDR2 FYNNEI. In DNA, the CDR3 is TGTGCCAGCAGGGTCGGACAGGGGGACACCGGGGAGCTGTTTTTT. This encodes CASRVGQGDTGELFF. Full variable domain (remainder filled in from reference TRBV2 and TRBJ2-2): EPEVTQTPSHQVTQMGQEVILRCVPISNHLYFYWYRQILGQKVEFLVSFYNNEISEKSEIFDDQFSVERPDGSNFTLKIRSTKLEDSAMYFCASRVGQGDTGELFFGEGSRLTVL.

The rearrangement links TRBV29-1 to TRBJ2-2; 8 nucleotides match TRBD2. The V segment lost 8 bases and the J segment 8 bases; nucleotides outside the gene matches: 4. The germline V gene encodes CDR1 SQVTM and CDR2 ANQGSEA. The CDR3 covers 11 residues. The CDR3 here is CSWVAGGELFF. The CDR3, as DNA: TGCAGCTGGGTAGCGGGAGGGGAGCTGTTTTTT.

This clonotype was picked up a small number of times. The rearrangement joins TRBV12-3 or TRBV12-4 to TRBJ2-1; D is unresolved. The length of the CDR3 is 15 residues. The ends were cut back, 3 bases at V and 5 bases at J, with 14 bases in the middle. CDR3 sequence reads: CASSFGRSFNNEQFF. As DNA, the CDR3 is TGTGCCAGCAGTTTTGGCAGAAGTTTTAACAATGAGCAGTTCTTC.

The chain has TRBV7-9 and TRBJ2-7; 9 positions match TRBD1. Germline values: CDR1 SEHNR, CDR2 FQNEAQ (reference sequence). Losses at the gene ends were 4 bases for V and 5 bases for J; bases not matched to a gene: 12. CDR3 length: 16 amino acids. This chain's CDR3 is CASSSGFGTGFDEQYF. As DNA, the CDR3 is TGTGCCAGCAGCTCTGGCTTCGGGACAGGGTTTGACGAGCAGTACTTC.

The V call is TRBV6-1, the J call TRBJ2-2, with 7 bases fitting TRBD1. Germline lookup yields CDR1 MNHNS and CDR2 SASEGT. The CDR3 has 12 residues. V was clipped by 10 bases and J by 6 bases; unmatched bases: 5. The CDR3 sequence: CAIQTGAGELFF. The CDR3 coding sequence is TGTGCCATTCAAACAGGGGCCGGGGAGCTGTTTTTT.

This rearrangement joins TRBV6-2 or TRBV6-3 to TRBJ1-3, with 7 bases lining up with TRBD1. The CDR3 has 15 amino acids. The germline V gene has CDR1 MNHEY and CDR2 SVGEGT. After removal of 6 bases from V and 2 bases from J, the junction contained 7 bases not matched to a gene. CDR3 region: CASRETGYAGNTIYF. CDR3 nucleotides: TGTGCCAGCAGAGAGACAGGGTATGCTGGAAACACCATATATTTT.

The chain joins TRBV27 to TRBJ2-3; 7 bases align to TRBD2. V trimming: 1 base; J trimming: 2 bases; junction bases outside the gene matches: 6. The CDR3 loop spans 16 amino acids. The germline V gene encodes CDR1 MNHEY and CDR2 SMNVEV (reference sequence). CDR3 in amino acids: CASSLLWEGLTDTQYF. The CDR3 region has the DNA TGTGCCAGCAGTTTATTGTGGGAGGGCCTCACAGATACGCAGTATTTT.

In regard to this clonotype: Just one base apart from a much larger clone, this may be a read error. The chain combines TRBV5-1 with TRBJ2-7; maybe TRBD2 (5 bases). V lost 4 bases to trimming and J lost 4 bases, with 15 bases between them. The CDR3 covers 14 residues. Germline V lookup: CDR1 SGHRS, CDR2 YFSETQ. CDR3 amino acids: CASSPGIIGYEQYF. CDR3 nucleotide sequence: TGCGCCAGCAGCCCCGGGATAATCGGGTACGAGCAGTACTTC.

This clonotype was seen more than once but under ten times. The chain employs TRBV7-8 and TRBJ1-5, with D possibly being TRBD1 (5 bases). The germline CDR1 and CDR2 sequences are SGHVS and FQNEAQ. This CDR3 comprises 16 residues. The V gene lost 5 bases and the J gene lost 6 bases, with 20 bases spanning the gap. In DNA, the CDR3 is TGTGCCAGCAGCCCTAATGAGAACACGGGGGTTCAGCCCCAGCATTTT. This encodes CASSPNENTGVQPQHF.

This clonotype was detected ten times or more. The rearrangement links TRBV20-1 to TRBJ2-7, with 12 nucleotides matching TRBD2. The junction had 8 bases not matched to a gene; V was cut back by 0 bases and J by 5 bases. The CDR3 contains 16 residues. In germline, CDR1 is DFQATT, CDR2 SNEGSKA (reference sequence). The chain's CDR3 is CSARDHLGLAGNEQYF. CDR3 sequence (DNA): TGCAGTGCTAGAGATCATTTGGGACTAGCGGGTAACGAGCAGTACTTC.

This clonotype was detected ten times or more. J is TRBJ2-3 and V is TRBV5-1; no definite D call. In germline, CDR1 is SGHRS, CDR2 YFSETQ. Trimming cost V 4 bases and J 4 bases, with 13 bases left between them. This CDR3 contains 14 residues. CDR3 nucleotide sequence: TGCGCCAGCAGCGCTGGACCGCCGGCAGATACGCAGTATTTT. Translation gives CASSAGPPADTQYF.

This clonotype was picked up many times. This chain joins TRBV29-1 and TRBJ2-3; D is possibly TRBD1 or TRBD2 (5 bases each). Germline V gene sequence: CDR1 SQVTM, CDR2 ANQGSEA. Trimming took 4 bases from V and 0 from J, leaving 8 bases between them. This CDR3 has 13 amino acids. The CDR3 is CSVARDSTDTQYF. Here the CDR3 DNA reads TGCAGCGTTGCGAGGGACAGCACAGATACGCAGTATTTT.

This clonotype was observed many times. The chain is built from TRBV27 and TRBJ2-5, with 8 positions matching TRBD1. Germline-derived CDR1 and CDR2 are MNHEY and SMNVEV (reference sequence). The J segment lost 7 bases and the V segment lost 4 bases, leaving 8 bases of the junction unmatched. The CDR3 sequence is 14 residues long. The CDR3 sequence is CASSSGTGVRTQYF. The CDR3 DNA sequence: TGTGCCAGCAGTTCCGGGACAGGCGTCAGGACCCAGTACTTC.